These 16 T cell receptor beta chains originate from one sample sequenced in a study of T-cell reconstitution after alpha-beta-depleted transplantation in children. Preparation of the TCRbeta library was carried out with unique molecular identifiers. TCRdb processed the PCR reads anew with MiXCR; each CDR3 protein has one entry. The sample lists around 300,000 distinct CDR3 sequences, over 20% occurring once. This sample comprised PBMCs, mostly from graft donor cells, obtained 180 days after TCRalphabeta/CD19-depleted stem cell transplant. Receptors were obtained from a male patient younger than 18 who had a stem cell transplant for acute lymphoblastic leukemia, so the T cells may come from the graft donor.

The chain is built from TRBV2 and TRBJ2-3; D is unclear. CDR3 length: 15 residues. CDR1 and CDR2 from the germline V gene are SNHLY and FYNNEI. The V end lost 8 bases, the J end lost 0 bases, and 15 bases lay between the germline ends. CDR3 sequence reads: CASRRRTASTDTQYF. DNA for the CDR3: TGTGCCAGCCGACGGAGAACGGCTAGCACAGATACGCAGTATTTT.

This clonotype was seen only a few times. The chain employs TRBV7-3 and TRBJ1-1; the D is unclear. Germline V lookup: CDR1 SGHTA, CDR2 FQGTGA. V gave up 0 bases and J gave up 1 base, with 9 bases separating them. The CDR3 is 15 residues long. The CDR3 region has the DNA TGTGCCAGCAGCTTAACGTCCGGCGCGAACACTGAAGCTTTCTTT. Its translation: CASSLTSGANTEAFF. Full variable domain (missing parts from reference TRBV7-3 and TRBJ1-1): GAGVSQTPSNKVTEKGKYVELRCDPISGHTALYWYRQSLGQGPEFLIYFQGTGAADDSGLPNDRFFAVRPEGSVSTLKIQRTERGDSAVYLCASSLTSGANTEAFFGQGTRLTVV.

This chain uses TRBV6-5 with TRBJ2-2, with 8 bases aligning to TRBD2. Germline trimming cut 7 bases from V and 7 bases from J; bases unmatched to any gene: 17. The CDR3 has 17 residues. Germline CDR1 and CDR2: MNHEY and SVGAGI. CDR3 amino acids: CASTLLPQRELNGELFF. CDR3 nucleotides: TGTGCCAGCACCTTACTTCCTCAGCGGGAGTTGAACGGGGAGCTGTTTTTT.

The rearrangement uses TRBV12-3 or TRBV12-4 and TRBJ2-3, with unresolved D. The ends were cut back, 2 bases at V and 2 bases at J, with 11 bases in the middle. The CDR3 consists of 15 residues. The CDR3 DNA reads TGTGCCAGCAGTTTATCTAGAGGAGACACAGATACGCAGTATTTT. This codes for CASSLSRGDTDTQYF.

This clonotype occurred once. Here the CDR3 DNA reads TGCGCCAGCAGCTGGGACAGGGGGCTAGGGGCTGAAGCTTTCTTT. Its translation: CASSWDRGLGAEAFF. J is TRBJ1-1 and V is TRBV5-1; TRBD1 matches at 12 bases. The length of the CDR3 is 15 residues. The germline CDR1 and CDR2 sequences are SGHRS and YFSETQ. Trimming removed 3 bases from V and 6 bases from J; junction bases left unmatched: 6.

The chain has TRBV11-2 and TRBJ1-5; possibly TRBD1 for D (5 bases). Germline V gene data show CDR1 as SGHAT and CDR2 as FQNNGV. This CDR3 region has 15 residues. Trimming cost V 5 bases and J 0 bases, with 11 bases left between them. The CDR3: CASSPGPYSNQPQHF. CDR3 bases: TGTGCCAGCAGCCCGGGACCTTATAGCAATCAGCCCCAGCATTTT.

This clonotype was seen just once. No conserved phenylalanine or tryptophan ends this CDR3, so it is likely a read error. V usage is TRBV6-1 and J usage is TRBJ2-1, with D perhaps matching TRBD1 or TRBD2 (5 bases each). Germline lookup yields CDR1 MNHNS and CDR2 SASEGT. The CDR3 contains 15 residues. The V end lost 10 bases, the J end lost 3 bases, and 19 bases lay between the germline ends. As DNA, the CDR3 is TGTGCCACCAAAGAGGGGCGTCCACACTACAATGAGCAGTTCTTG. Its translation is CATKEGRPHYNEQFL.

This clonotype occurred a few times. The chain is built from TRBV7-9 and TRBJ2-1, with TRBD1 as a possible D gene (6 bases). The V gene's germline CDR1 is SEHNR and CDR2 FQNEAQ (reference sequence). Trimming removed 2 bases at V and 4 bases at J, with 12 bases between. The CDR3 loop spans 15 amino acids. The CDR3 bases are TGTGCCAGCAGCTTATGGGACAACCCATACAATGAGCAGTTCTTC. Translation: CASSLWDNPYNEQFF.

This clonotype was seen only a few times. The chain is built from TRBV20-1 and TRBJ1-1; D is uncertain. V lost 3 bases to trimming and J lost 8 bases, with 13 bases between them. The V gene's germline CDR1 is DFQATT and CDR2 SNEGSKA (reference sequence). The CDR3 is 12 residues long. The CDR3 loop reads CSASQTVDEAFF. The CDR3 DNA follows: TGCAGTGCTAGTCAGACCGTTGACGAAGCTTTCTTT.

This clonotype was counted only a few times. The V gene is TRBV5-6, the J gene TRBJ1-1; D perhaps matches TRBD1 (6 bases). The V gene lost 3 bases and the J gene lost 5 bases, with 17 bases spanning the gap. The CDR3 totals 15 residues. The germline gives CDR1 SGHDT, CDR2 YYEEEE. CDR3 coding DNA: TGTGCCAGCAGCTCAGACATTAGCCAGGGGACTGAAGCTTTCTTT. This gives the protein CASSSDISQGTEAFF.

J is TRBJ2-1 and V is TRBV9; 7 nucleotides agree with TRBD1. V dropped 3 bases and J dropped 4; count of bases not matched to a gene: 7. The CDR3 consists of 15 residues. Germline V gene sequence: CDR1 SGDLS, CDR2 YYNGEE. As DNA, the CDR3 is TGTGCCAGCAGCGCTTCCGGGACAGAATACAATGAGCAGTTCTTC. Protein product: CASSASGTEYNEQFF. Drawing the rest from reference TRBV9 and TRBJ2-1, the complete variable domain is DSGVTQTPKHLITATGQRVTLRCSPRSGDLSVYWYQQSLDQGLQFLIQYYNGEERAKGNILERFSAQQFPDLHSELNLSSLELGDSALYFCASSASGTEYNEQFFGPGTRLTVL.

This clonotype has more than one count but fewer than ten. The V call is TRBV20-1, the J call TRBJ1-5; D gene unclear. Germline V gene sequence: CDR1 DFQATT, CDR2 SNEGSKA (reference sequence). The CDR3 length is 14 residues. V was trimmed by 7 bases and J by 2 bases, leaving 15 bases between them. CDR3 nucleotides: TGCAGTGTGGGCAGAAGGGTAGGCAATCAGCCCCAGCATTTT. Translation gives CSVGRRVGNQPQHF.

The CDR3 DNA reads as TGTGCCAGCAGCGTTTCCGGGACCTCCACAGATACGCAGTATTTT. It is translated as CASSVSGTSTDTQYF. The rearrangement uses TRBV9 and TRBJ2-3; the D gene could be TRBD1 or TRBD2 (5 bases each). The CDR3 consists of 15 residues. Trimming shortened V by 2 bases and J by 2 bases, and 12 bases separated the two germline ends. Germline loops: CDR1 SGDLS, CDR2 YYNGEE.

V and J are TRBV20-1 and TRBJ1-5, with D maybe TRBD1 (5 bases). The germline V and J ends were trimmed by 0 bases and 15 bases, with 18 bases remaining between them. CDR3 length equals 13 residues. The germline CDR1 and CDR2 sequences are DFQATT and SNEGSKA (reference sequence). The chain's CDR3 is CSAREHGTPPLHF. For the CDR3, the DNA is TGCAGTGCTAGAGAACACGGGACCCCCCCTTTGCATTTT.

In this sample, this clonotype turned up a few times. The V gene is TRBV7-3, the J gene TRBJ2-1; 11 nucleotides line up with TRBD2. The V segment lost 7 bases and the J segment 0 bases; nucleotides outside the gene matches: 11. The CDR3 is 18 residues long. Looked up from germline, CDR1 is SGHTA and CDR2 is FQGTGA. CDR3 region: CASTGLAGLFRSYNEQFF. CDR3 DNA sequence: TGTGCCAGCACCGGACTAGCGGGCCTCTTTCGCTCCTACAATGAGCAGTTCTTC.

This sequence joins TRBV6-1 and TRBJ1-2; no firm D call. Looked up from germline, CDR1 is MNHNS and CDR2 is SASEGT. Trimming cost V 7 bases and J 6 bases, with 9 bases left between them. CDR3 length equals 11 residues. CDR3 DNA sequence: TGTGCCAGCAACATGCTAAATGGCTACACCTTC. Translating it yields CASNMLNGYTF.